This T cell receptor (beta chain) stems from a study of monozygotic twins with inflammatory bowel disease. Study outcomes and limitations: No repertoire similarity difference was seen between concordant and discordant twins; power was possibly limited. IBD patients showed reduced TCRbeta diversity (inverse Simpson) versus healthy co-twins.

Germline lookup yields CDR1 SGHDT and CDR2 YYEEEE. The CDR3 is made up of 14 amino acids. No T cells were sorted before total RNA was taken from whole blood. To note about this clonotype: No antigen is known for it.

With the 5' RACE reads reprocessed, TCRdb shows one record per CDR3 protein and no DNA. The sample is made up of roughly 150,000 distinct CDR3 sequences, and the top ten hold over 2.5% of it. The source material was blood. The chain couples TRBV5-6 to TRBJ2-7; TCRdb proposes TRBD2, but this gene call is untestable without DNA. The TCR sequence derives from a human donor with ulcerative colitis or Crohn's disease, or a healthy co-twin of an affected twin (not recorded which). CDR3 residues: CASSLDSPSYEQYF.